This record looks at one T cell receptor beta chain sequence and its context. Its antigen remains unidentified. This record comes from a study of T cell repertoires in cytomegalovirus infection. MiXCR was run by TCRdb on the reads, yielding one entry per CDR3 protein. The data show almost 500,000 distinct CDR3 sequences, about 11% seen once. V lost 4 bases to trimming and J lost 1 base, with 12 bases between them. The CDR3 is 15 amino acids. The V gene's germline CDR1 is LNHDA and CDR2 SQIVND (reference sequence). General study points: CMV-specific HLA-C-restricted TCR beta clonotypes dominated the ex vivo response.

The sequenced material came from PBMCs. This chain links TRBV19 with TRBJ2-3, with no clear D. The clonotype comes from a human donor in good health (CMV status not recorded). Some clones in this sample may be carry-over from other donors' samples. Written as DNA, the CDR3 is TGTGCCAGTAGTAGAACTGTCCGGGGCACAGATACGCAGTATTTT. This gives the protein CASSRTVRGTDTQYF.